This entry features one TCR beta chain sequence. Antigen unknown. The entry originates in a study of cytomegalovirus exposure and HLA in healthy donors. Study-level results: Researchers reportedly found TCR beta sequences accurately predicted most subjects' HLA-A and HLA-B alleles.

With V trimmed by 7 bases and J by 6 bases, 6 bases remained unmatched. The length of the CDR3 is 14 residues. Germline V gene data show CDR1 as SEHNR and CDR2 as FQNEAQ (reference sequence). Vbeta (60) and Jbeta (13) primers were used in the PCR. Using immunoSEQ multiplex PCR, the repertoire was profiled, and TCRdb retains in-frame clones only, with some absent. The sample shows some 170,000 clones, around 64% of them seen only once. The receptor's source is a woman aged 25-40 years in good health and CMV-seronegative. Sequenced material: PBMCs. The genes are TRBV7-9 and TRBJ1-4; 9 nucleotides line up with TRBD1. The CDR3 loop reads CASTSTGGHEKLFF. CDR3 DNA sequence: TGTGCCAGCACCTCCACAGGGGGCCATGAAAAACTGTTTTTT.